The 8 T cell receptor beta chains presented below share a single source sample, sequenced in a study of OX40 agonist ivuxolimab in advanced cancers. Generated by immunoSEQ multiplex PCR, the TCRdb table keeps only in-frame clones and is missing some. The data show some 130,000 clones, 90% seen once. The sample was CD4+ or CD8+ T cells sorted from blood, taken in a trial of the OX40 agonist ivuxolimab. The receptors shown here come from an adult with an advanced solid tumor such as melanoma, head and neck, liver or kidney cancer.

The rearrangement uses TRBV19 and TRBJ2-7; perhaps TRBD2 as D (6 bases). This CDR3 has 15 amino acids. Trimming left V 5 bases short and J 3 bases short, with 17 bases between. The V gene's germline CDR1 is LNHDA and CDR2 SQIVND (reference sequence). This CDR3 is CASSARDSVYYEQYF. CDR3 bases: TGTGCCAGTAGTGCCCGGGACTCAGTCTACTACGAGCAGTACTTC.

The genes are TRBV18 and TRBJ2-7, with 12 positions matching TRBD1. The CDR3 sequence is 15 residues long. The V gene end was trimmed by 3 bases and the J gene end by 4 bases; junction bases not matched to a gene: 4. Germline loops: CDR1 KGHSH, CDR2 LQKENI. The CDR3 bases are TGTGCCAGCTCACCGGGGGGACAGGGGGCTTACGAGCAGTACTTC. This codes for CASSPGGQGAYEQYF.

The rearrangement uses TRBV29-1 and TRBJ2-1; maybe TRBD1 (8 bases). The germline V gene encodes CDR1 SQVTM and CDR2 ANQGSEA. Trimming removed 3 bases at V and 4 bases at J, with 28 bases between. The CDR3 is 19 residues long. CDR3 sequence reads: CSVEGGVIVGQGQYNEQFF. The CDR3 coding sequence is TGCAGCGTTGAGGGGGGGGTAATTGTTGGACAGGGACAATACAATGAGCAGTTCTTC.

The J gene is TRBJ2-2, the V gene TRBV9; unclear D gene. This CDR3 is built from 15 residues. Trimming took off 1 base at V and 2 bases at J, with 9 bases between the two ends. Germline CDR1 and CDR2: SGDLS and YYNGEE. DNA of the CDR3: TGTGCCAGCAGCGTAAATCGGGTTAACACCGGGGAGCTGTTTTTT. This encodes CASSVNRVNTGELFF.

The chain carries TRBV6-4 and TRBJ1-6, with D possibly matching TRBD1 (5 bases). The CDR3 has 15 amino acids. The V end lost 4 bases, the J end lost 7 bases, and 14 bases lay between the germline ends. Looked up from germline, CDR1 is MRHNA and CDR2 is SNTAGT. CDR3 nucleotides: TGTGCCAGCAGTGCCCTTCAGGGTATCAATTCACCCCTCCACTTT. Translated, it gives CASSALQGINSPLHF.

This chain joins TRBV11-2 and TRBJ2-2; weak D call: TRBD1 (6 bases). The germline V gene has CDR1 SGHAT and CDR2 FQNNGV. V dropped 2 bases and J dropped 5 bases, with 9 bases sitting between them. The CDR3 loop spans 14 amino acids. The CDR3 protein is CASSLSRGTGELFF. CDR3 DNA: TGTGCCAGCAGCTTAAGTAGGGGGACCGGGGAGCTGTTTTTT.

The rearrangement joins TRBV6-6 to TRBJ1-5; 9 bases fit TRBD1. V lost 5 bases, J lost 2 bases, and 4 bases stayed unmatched. There are 15 residues in the CDR3. The germline V gene encodes CDR1 MNHNY and CDR2 SVGAGI (reference sequence). The CDR3 sequence is CASSQWTGGNQPQHF. DNA for the CDR3: TGTGCCAGCAGTCAATGGACAGGGGGCAATCAGCCCCAGCATTTT.

The V call is TRBV5-1, the J call TRBJ2-1; 8 bases align to TRBD1. CDR1 and CDR2 from the germline V gene are SGHRS and YFSETQ. CDR3 length: 13 residues. After removal of 4 bases from V and 8 bases from J, the junction contained 5 bases not matched to a gene. The CDR3 DNA reads TGCGCCAGCAGCGCCAGGACAGGGTATGAGCAGTTCTTC. It encodes CASSARTGYEQFF.